The T cell receptor beta chain described here comes from a study of blood T cell repertoires in COVID-19. Study overall: The origin of the acute and convalescent COVID-19 samples was the United States, Italy and Spain.

Under the authors' procedure: Reference gene primer amplification gave nucleated cell count estimates. TCRdb's table, derived via immunoSEQ multiplex PCR, lists solely in-frame clones and lacks some. The DNA was the basis for D and trimming; V, J and clone size are from that table. The sample has about 59,000 clones, about 83% seen once. The trim removed 5 bases at V and 1 base at J, leaving 13 bases unmatched. Germline CDR1 is SGHTA and CDR2 is FQGNSA. The CDR3 contains 19 residues. This clone was counted a few times. The specimen sequenced was peripheral blood. The chain employs TRBV7-2 and TRBJ2-3; 12 nucleotides match TRBD2. The clonotype originates from a woman of 80 years or more with acute or convalescent COVID-19. The CDR3 is CASSLKGLAGPGGTDTQYF. DNA for the CDR3: TGTGCCAGCAGCCTAAAGGGACTAGCGGGCCCAGGGGGCACAGATACGCAGTATTTT.